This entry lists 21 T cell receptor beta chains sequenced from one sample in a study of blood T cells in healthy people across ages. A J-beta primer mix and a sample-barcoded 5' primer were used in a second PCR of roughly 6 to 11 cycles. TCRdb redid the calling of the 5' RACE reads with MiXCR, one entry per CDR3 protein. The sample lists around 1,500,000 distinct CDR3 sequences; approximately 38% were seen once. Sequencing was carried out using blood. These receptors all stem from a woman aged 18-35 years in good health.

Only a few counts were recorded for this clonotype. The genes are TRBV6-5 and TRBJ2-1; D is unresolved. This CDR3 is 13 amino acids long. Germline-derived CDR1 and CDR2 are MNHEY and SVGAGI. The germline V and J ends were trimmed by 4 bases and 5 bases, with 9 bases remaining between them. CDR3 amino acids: CASSSDFDNEQFF. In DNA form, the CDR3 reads TGTGCCAGCAGTTCTGACTTCGACAATGAGCAGTTCTTC.

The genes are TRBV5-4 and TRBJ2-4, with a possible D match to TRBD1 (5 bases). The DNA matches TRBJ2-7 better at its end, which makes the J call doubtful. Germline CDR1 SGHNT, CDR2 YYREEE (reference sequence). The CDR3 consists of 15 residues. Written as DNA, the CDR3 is TGTGCCAGCAGCTTCATGGGGCGCGTCAACGACGAGCAGTACTTC. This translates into CASSFMGRVNDEQYF.

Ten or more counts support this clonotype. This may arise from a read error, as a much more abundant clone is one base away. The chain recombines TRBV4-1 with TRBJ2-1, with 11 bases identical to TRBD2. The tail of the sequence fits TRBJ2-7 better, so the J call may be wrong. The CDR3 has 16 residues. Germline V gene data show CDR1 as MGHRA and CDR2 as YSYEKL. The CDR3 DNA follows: TGCGCCAGCAGCCAGGGGGGACTAGCGGCCTACAATGAGCAGTACTTC. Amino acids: CASSQGGLAAYNEQYF.

CDR3 amino acids: CASRGTGSYNEQFF. In DNA form, the CDR3 reads TGTGCCAGCCGGGGGACAGGGTCCTACAATGAGCAGTTCTTC. The chain couples TRBV6-5 to TRBJ2-1; 9 bases are a match to TRBD1. CDR1 and CDR2 (germline): MNHEY, SVGAGI. The CDR3 is 14 residues long. The trim removed 8 bases at V and 1 base at J, leaving 3 bases unmatched.

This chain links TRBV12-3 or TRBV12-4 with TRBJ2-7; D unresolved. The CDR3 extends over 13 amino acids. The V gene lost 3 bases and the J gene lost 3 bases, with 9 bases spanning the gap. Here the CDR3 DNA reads TGTGCCAGCAGTTTGGCAGAAAACTACGAGCAGTACTTC. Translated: CASSLAENYEQYF.

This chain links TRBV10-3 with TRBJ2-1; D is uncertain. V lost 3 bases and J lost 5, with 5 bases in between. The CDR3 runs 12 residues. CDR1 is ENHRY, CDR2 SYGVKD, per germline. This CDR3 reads CAISESDNEQFF. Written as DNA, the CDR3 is TGTGCCATCAGTGAATCGGACAATGAGCAGTTCTTC.

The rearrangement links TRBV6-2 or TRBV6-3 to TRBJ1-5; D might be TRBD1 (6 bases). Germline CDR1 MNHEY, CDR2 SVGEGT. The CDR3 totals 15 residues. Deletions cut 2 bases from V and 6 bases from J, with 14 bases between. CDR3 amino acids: CASSYAVQGGQPQHF. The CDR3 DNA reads TGTGCCAGCAGTTACGCAGTACAGGGTGGTCAGCCCCAGCATTTT.

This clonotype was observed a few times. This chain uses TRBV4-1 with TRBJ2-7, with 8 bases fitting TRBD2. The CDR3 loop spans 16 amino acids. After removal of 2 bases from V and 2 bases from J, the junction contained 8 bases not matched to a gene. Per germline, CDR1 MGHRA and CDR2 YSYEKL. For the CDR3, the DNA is TGCGCCAGCAGCCAACCTTCTAGCGGGCGCCCCTACGAGCAGTACTTC. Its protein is CASSQPSSGRPYEQYF.

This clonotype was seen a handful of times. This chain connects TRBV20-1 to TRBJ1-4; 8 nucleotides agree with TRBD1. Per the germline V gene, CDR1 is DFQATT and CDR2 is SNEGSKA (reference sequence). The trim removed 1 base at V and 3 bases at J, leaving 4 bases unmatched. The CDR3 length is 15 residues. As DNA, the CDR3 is TGCAGTGCTAGAGCCATGGACAGGGCTAATGAAAAACTGTTTTTT. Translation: CSARAMDRANEKLFF.

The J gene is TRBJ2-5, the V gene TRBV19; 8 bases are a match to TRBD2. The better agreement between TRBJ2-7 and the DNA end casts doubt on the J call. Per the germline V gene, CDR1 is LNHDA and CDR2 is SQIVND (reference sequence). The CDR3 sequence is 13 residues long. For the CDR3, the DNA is TGTGCCAGTGGAGGGACTAGTGTCGACGAGCAGTACTTC. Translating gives CASGGTSVDEQYF.

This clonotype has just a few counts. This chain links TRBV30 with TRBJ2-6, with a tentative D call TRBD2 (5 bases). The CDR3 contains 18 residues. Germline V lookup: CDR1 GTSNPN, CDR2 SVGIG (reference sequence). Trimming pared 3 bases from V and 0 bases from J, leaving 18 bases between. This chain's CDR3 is CAWSEGAFWNSGANVLTF. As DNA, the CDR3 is TGTGCCTGGAGCGAGGGTGCATTTTGGAACTCTGGGGCCAACGTCCTGACTTTC.

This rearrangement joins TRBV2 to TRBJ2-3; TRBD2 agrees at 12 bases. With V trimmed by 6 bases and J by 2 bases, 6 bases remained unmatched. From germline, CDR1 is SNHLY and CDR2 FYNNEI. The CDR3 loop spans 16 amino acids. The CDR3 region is CASSDGLAGPTDTQYF. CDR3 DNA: TGTGCCAGCAGCGACGGACTAGCGGGACCCACAGATACGCAGTATTTT.

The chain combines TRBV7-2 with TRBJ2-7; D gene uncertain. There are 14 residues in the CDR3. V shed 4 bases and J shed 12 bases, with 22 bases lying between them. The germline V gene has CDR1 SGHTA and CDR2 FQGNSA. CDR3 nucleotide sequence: TGTGCCAGCAGCTCGCTAGACTCATCTGACAAACCGTACTTC. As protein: CASSSLDSSDKPYF.

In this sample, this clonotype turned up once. The CDR3 is CASSWRANQPQHF. The CDR3 nucleotides read TGTGCCAGCAGTTGGCGGGCAAATCAGCCCCAGCATTTT. The chain couples TRBV6-5 to TRBJ1-5; no definite D call. CDR3 length: 13 residues. From germline, CDR1 is MNHEY and CDR2 SVGAGI. The ends were cut back, 4 bases at V and 4 bases at J, with 8 bases in the middle.

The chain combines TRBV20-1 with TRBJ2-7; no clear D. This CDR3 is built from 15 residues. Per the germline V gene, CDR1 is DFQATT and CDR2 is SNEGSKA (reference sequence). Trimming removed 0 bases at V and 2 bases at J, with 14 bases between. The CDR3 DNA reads TGCAGTGCTAGAGATCTCGAAGGGTTCACCTACGAGCAGTACTTC. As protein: CSARDLEGFTYEQYF.

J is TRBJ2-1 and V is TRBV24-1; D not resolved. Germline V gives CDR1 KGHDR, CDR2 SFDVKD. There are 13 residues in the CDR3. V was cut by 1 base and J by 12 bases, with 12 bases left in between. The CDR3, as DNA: TGTGCCACCAGTGATTTAGGGCAGCGTGGGCAGTTCTTC. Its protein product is CATSDLGQRGQFF.

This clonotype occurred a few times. The CDR3 bases are TGTGCCAGCAACTCTCCGGGACAGGCTGGAAATTCACCCCTCCACTTT. This encodes CASNSPGQAGNSPLHF. The chain joins TRBV5-6 to TRBJ1-6, with 8 positions matching TRBD1. The CDR3 is made up of 16 amino acids. V lost 6 bases to trimming and J lost 7 bases; unmatched junction nucleotides: 12. Per the germline V gene, CDR1 is SGHDT and CDR2 is YYEEEE.

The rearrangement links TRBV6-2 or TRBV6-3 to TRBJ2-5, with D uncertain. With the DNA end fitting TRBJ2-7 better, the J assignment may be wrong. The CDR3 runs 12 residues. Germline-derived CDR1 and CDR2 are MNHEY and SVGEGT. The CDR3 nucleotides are TGTGCCAGCAGTTACAATTTTAACGAGCAGTACTTC. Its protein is CASSYNFNEQYF.

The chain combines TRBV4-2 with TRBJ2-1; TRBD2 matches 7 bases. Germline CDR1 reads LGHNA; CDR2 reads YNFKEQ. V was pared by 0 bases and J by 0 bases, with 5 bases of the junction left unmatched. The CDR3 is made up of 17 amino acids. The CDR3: CASSQDGQRGSYNEQFF. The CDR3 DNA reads TGTGCCAGCAGCCAAGACGGCCAGCGGGGCTCCTACAATGAGCAGTTCTTC.

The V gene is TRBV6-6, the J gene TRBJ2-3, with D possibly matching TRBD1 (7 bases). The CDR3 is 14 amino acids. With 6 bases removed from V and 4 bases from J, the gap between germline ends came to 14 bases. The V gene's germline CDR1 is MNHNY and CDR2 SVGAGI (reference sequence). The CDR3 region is CASRGGQAADTQYF. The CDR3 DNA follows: TGTGCCAGCAGGGGAGGACAGGCGGCAGATACGCAGTATTTT.

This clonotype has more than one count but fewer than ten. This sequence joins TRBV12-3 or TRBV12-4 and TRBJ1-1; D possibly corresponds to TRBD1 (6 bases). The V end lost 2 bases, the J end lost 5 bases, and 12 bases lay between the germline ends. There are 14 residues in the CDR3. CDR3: CASSLRDTGTEAFF. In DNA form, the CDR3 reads TGTGCCAGCAGTTTAAGGGACACGGGAACTGAAGCTTTCTTT.